This entry lists 5 T cell receptor beta chains sequenced from one sample in a study of blood T cells in healthy people across ages. Sample-barcoded 5' priming and a J-beta primer mix drove a second PCR of roughly 6 to 12 cycles. Via MiXCR, TCRdb re-called the 5' RACE reads, giving one row per CDR3 protein. Among over 1,300,000 distinct CDR3 sequences, roughly 59% were seen once, and the ten largest hold 6.7%. The source material was blood. These receptor sequences come from a young man in good health.

The genes are TRBV20-1 and TRBJ1-5; D possibly corresponds to TRBD1 (6 bases). Trimming removed 6 bases at V and 6 bases at J, with 15 bases between. CDR3 length equals 13 residues. Germline V gene lookup returns CDR1 DFQATT and CDR2 SNEGSKA (reference sequence). The CDR3 DNA reads as TGCAGTGCCAACAGGGTTAACAGTCAGCCCCAGCATTTT. Encoded protein: CSANRVNSQPQHF.

V and J are TRBV12-3 or TRBV12-4 and TRBJ2-1, with 12 positions matching TRBD2. This CDR3 contains 18 residues. J lost 0 bases, V lost 3 bases, and 6 bases had no gene match. For the CDR3, the DNA is TGTGCCAGCAGTTTTGTCCTAGCGGGGGGGCACTCCTACAATGAGCAGTTCTTC. This sequence encodes CASSFVLAGGHSYNEQFF.

The chain has TRBV5-6 and TRBJ2-5; 10 bases match TRBD2. Germline CDR1 SGHDT, CDR2 YYEEEE. With 3 bases clipped from V and 5 bases from J, the junction kept 1 base outside the gene matches. The CDR3 covers 13 residues. In nucleotides, the CDR3 is TGTGCCAGCAGCTGGACTAGCGGTGAGACCCAGTACTTC. The encoded protein is CASSWTSGETQYF.

The rearrangement links TRBV24-1 to TRBJ2-4; tentative D call: TRBD1 (5 bases). The DNA end is a closer match to TRBJ2-7, so the J assignment may be wrong. The CDR3 has 15 residues. Germline V lookup: CDR1 KGHDR, CDR2 SFDVKD. The DNA of the CDR3 is TGTGCCACCAGTGATTCTAGGGGCTCTATCTACGAGCAGTACTTC. It codes for CATSDSRGSIYEQYF.

The V and J genes are TRBV5-5 and TRBJ1-1; a possible D gene is TRBD1 (5 bases). V was trimmed by 1 base and J by 0 bases, leaving 10 bases between them. The germline V gene encodes CDR1 SGHKS and CDR2 YYEKEE (reference sequence). This CDR3 has 15 amino acids. Written as DNA, the CDR3 is TGTGCCAGCAGCTTGTCAGGGTTCTTGAACACTGAAGCTTTCTTT. This sequence encodes CASSLSGFLNTEAFF.